This TCR beta chain was found in a study of OX40 agonist ivuxolimab in advanced cancers. Study-wide context: Patients enrolled in dose escalation were diagnosed with hepatocellular carcinoma, melanoma, renal cell or head and neck cancer. Study-level findings and limits: Several nonresponders also turned out to have low normalized T-cell clonal expansion. Circulating CD4+ and CD8+ T cells showed clonal expansion by week 6 at 0.1 to 3.0 mg/kg. Expanded clones belonging to CD8+ T cells outnumbered, on average, those of CD4+.

Profiling relied on immunoSEQ multiplex PCR, and the TCRdb table lists in-frame clones only, not all of them. The data contain 25,000 to 35,000 clones, around four fifths of them seen just once; the ten biggest clones take up 20% to 25%. About this clone itself: Antigen unknown.

V was clipped by 5 bases and J by 10 bases, with 12 bases between them. The CDR3 covers 13 residues. Germline loops: CDR1 MNHEY, CDR2 SVGAGI. This chain joins TRBV6-5 and TRBJ1-6, with D hard to call. This clonotype was obtained from an adult with an advanced solid tumor such as melanoma, head and neck, liver or kidney cancer. This specimen was CD4+ or CD8+ T cells sorted from blood, taken in a trial of the OX40 agonist ivuxolimab. In DNA, the CDR3 is TGTGCCAGCAGTGAAATTGCCGGATCACCCCTCCACTTT. The encoded protein is CASSEIAGSPLHF.